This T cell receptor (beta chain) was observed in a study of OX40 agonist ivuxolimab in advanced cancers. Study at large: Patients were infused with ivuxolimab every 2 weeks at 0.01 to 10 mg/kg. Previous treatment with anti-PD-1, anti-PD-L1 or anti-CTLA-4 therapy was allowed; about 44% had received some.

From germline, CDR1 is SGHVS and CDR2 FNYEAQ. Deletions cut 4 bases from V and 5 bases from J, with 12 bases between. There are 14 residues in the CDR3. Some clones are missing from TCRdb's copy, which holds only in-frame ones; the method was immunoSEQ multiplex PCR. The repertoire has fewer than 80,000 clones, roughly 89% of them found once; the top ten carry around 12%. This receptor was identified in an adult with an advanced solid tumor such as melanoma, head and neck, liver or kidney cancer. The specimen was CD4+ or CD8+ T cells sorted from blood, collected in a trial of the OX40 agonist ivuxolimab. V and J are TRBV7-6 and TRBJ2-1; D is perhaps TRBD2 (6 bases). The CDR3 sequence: CASSSDYPNNEQFF. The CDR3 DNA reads TGTGCCAGCAGCTCGGACTACCCCAACAATGAGCAGTTCTTC.